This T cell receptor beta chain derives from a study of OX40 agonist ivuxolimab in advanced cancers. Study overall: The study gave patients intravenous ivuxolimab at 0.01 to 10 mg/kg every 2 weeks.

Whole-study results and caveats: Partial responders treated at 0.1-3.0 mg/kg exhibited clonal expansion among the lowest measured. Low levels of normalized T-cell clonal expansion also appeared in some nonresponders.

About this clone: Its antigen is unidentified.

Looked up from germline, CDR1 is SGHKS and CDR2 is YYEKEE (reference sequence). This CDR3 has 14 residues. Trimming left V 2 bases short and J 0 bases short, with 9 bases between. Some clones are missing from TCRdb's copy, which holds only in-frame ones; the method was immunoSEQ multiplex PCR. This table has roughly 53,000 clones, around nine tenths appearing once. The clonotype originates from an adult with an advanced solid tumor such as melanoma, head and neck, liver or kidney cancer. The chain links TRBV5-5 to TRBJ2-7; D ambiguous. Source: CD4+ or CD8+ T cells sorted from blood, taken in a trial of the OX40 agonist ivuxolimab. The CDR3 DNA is TGTGCCAGCAGCTTTTTCCTCGACTCCTACGAGCAGTACTTC. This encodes CASSFFLDSYEQYF.